This paragraph covers one T cell receptor beta chain sequence. The V gene's germline CDR1 is GTSNPN and CDR2 SVGIG (reference sequence). The V and J ends lost 2 bases and 6 bases respectively, with 10 bases between them. The length of the CDR3 is 12 residues. Data came from immunoSEQ multiplex PCR; TCRdb stores just in-frame clones and leaves some out. Of about 350,000 clones in the sample, 85% were seen once. The data are from a study of Ad26.COV2.S vaccination and SARS-CoV-2 variants. Stated treatment: over 15 received Ad26.COV2.S at low or high dose, single or two shots; about 5 received placebo; per-sample allocation not given. Specimens were obtained on day 63 following the first vaccine or placebo injection.

This rearrangement joins TRBV30 to TRBJ1-2; D is possibly TRBD1 (5 bases). The clonotype comes from a person between 18 and 65 years old who received the Ad26.COV2.S COVID-19 vaccine or a placebo. Sequenced here: peripheral blood, sampled in a trial of Ad26.COV2.S vaccine versus placebo. CDR3 nucleotides: TGTGCCTGGAGTAGAGGGGATGATGGCTACACCTTC. It translates to CAWSRGDDGYTF.